Each of the 3 T cell receptor beta chains below was sequenced from the same sample in a study of T cells after yellow fever vaccination. TCRdb processed the 5' RACE reads anew with MiXCR; each CDR3 protein has one entry. The sample holds roughly 310,000 distinct CDR3 sequences, 3.6% seen once. The starting material was PBMCs, obtained on the day of the yellow fever booster vaccination. These receptors all come from a young man who received the YFV17D yellow fever vaccine.

There are many counts of this clonotype. In DNA, the CDR3 is TGTGCCACCAGCAGAGATTTGATACAGGGGAACACTGAAGCTTTCTTT. Translation: CATSRDLIQGNTEAFF. This chain connects TRBV15 to TRBJ1-1, with D maybe TRBD1 (6 bases). Trimming took off 0 bases at V and 1 base at J, with 12 bases between the two ends. This CDR3 is built from 16 residues. Germline values: CDR1 LNHNV, CDR2 YYDKDF (reference sequence).

This clonotype was detected only a few times. V gene TRBV7-9 combines with J gene TRBJ2-7; no definite D call. The CDR3 is 14 residues long. CDR1 and CDR2 from the germline V gene are SEHNR and FQNEAQ (reference sequence). V was shortened by 0 bases and J by 3 bases, with 9 bases between the two germline ends. This CDR3 is CASSLASKHYEQYV. DNA for the CDR3: TGTGCCAGCAGCTTAGCCAGTAAGCACTACGAGCAGTACGTC.

Many counts were recorded for this clonotype. This rearrangement joins TRBV7-9 to TRBJ1-2; 11 bases fit TRBD1. With 0 bases clipped from V and 6 bases from J, the junction kept 6 bases outside the gene matches. This CDR3 is 16 amino acids long. CDR1 and CDR2 from the germline V gene are SEHNR and FQNEAQ (reference sequence). Here the CDR3 DNA reads TGTGCCAGCAGCTTAGCAAGGGCGGACAGGGGGCATGGCTACACCTTC. Its protein is CASSLARADRGHGYTF.